Below are 27 T cell receptor beta chains sequenced from a single sample in a study of blood T cell repertoires in COVID-19. Data came from immunoSEQ multiplex PCR; TCRdb stores just in-frame clones and leaves some out. The repertoire has fewer than 150,000 clones, about 80% of them found once; the top ten carry around 8%. The sequencing sample was made of peripheral blood. The receptors shown here come from a human donor in a cohort sampled during active COVID-19.

This clone was observed a few times. V is TRBV2 and J is TRBJ1-2, with D uncertain. The CDR3 extends over 14 amino acids. Trimming stripped 4 bases from V and 6 bases from J, with 15 bases between. Germline CDR1 and CDR2: SNHLY and FYNNEI. This CDR3 reads CASSGLRGMDGYTF. CDR3 nucleotide sequence: TGTGCCAGCAGTGGGCTCCGCGGTATGGATGGCTACACCTTC.

This clone was observed a handful of times. V gene TRBV5-1 combines with J gene TRBJ1-4, with D tentatively TRBD1 (6 bases). The V end lost 3 bases, the J end lost 12 bases, and 21 bases lay between the germline ends. Germline loops: CDR1 SGHRS, CDR2 YFSETQ. The CDR3 runs 15 residues. CDR3 loop: CASSSGQKQLKELFF. CDR3 DNA: TGCGCCAGCAGCTCCGGACAGAAACAATTGAAGGAACTGTTTTTT.

This rearrangement joins TRBV5-1 to TRBJ2-7; TRBD1 matches at 9 bases. The CDR3 extends over 16 amino acids. J lost 3 bases, V lost 4 bases, and 11 bases had no gene match. Germline CDR1 is SGHRS and CDR2 is YFSETQ. The chain's CDR3 is CASSPLTGGNYYEQYF. In nucleotides, the CDR3 is TGCGCCAGCAGCCCGCTTACAGGGGGCAACTACTACGAGCAGTACTTC.

This clone was observed a handful of times. The rearrangement links TRBV5-1 to TRBJ2-1; a possible D gene is TRBD1 (6 bases). This CDR3 is 15 amino acids long. V lost 2 bases and J 3 bases, leaving 12 bases between the germline ends. From germline, CDR1 is SGHRS and CDR2 YFSETQ. The CDR3 region is CASSLRDTFYNEQFF. CDR3 DNA sequence: TGCGCCAGCAGCTTACGGGACACCTTCTACAATGAGCAGTTCTTC.

This chain joins TRBV25-1 and TRBJ2-5, with D possibly TRBD2 on 5 matching bases. Germline CDR1 reads MGHDK; CDR2 reads SYGVNS. CDR3 length: 13 amino acids. V lost 4 bases and J lost 4, with 10 bases in between. CDR3 nucleotide sequence: TGTGCCAGCAGTGGAACTAGGCGAGAGACCCAGTACTTC. The encoded protein is CASSGTRRETQYF.

This chain connects TRBV7-8 to TRBJ2-1; 9 bases are a match to TRBD2. The V segment lost 5 bases and the J segment 4 bases; nucleotides outside the gene matches: 9. Germline lookup yields CDR1 SGHVS and CDR2 FQNEAQ. The length of the CDR3 is 16 residues. The DNA for the CDR3 is TGTGCCAGCAGCCCAGCCATGAGCGGGGGGTACAATGAGCAGTTCTTC. This sequence encodes CASSPAMSGGYNEQFF.

This chain connects TRBV29-1 to TRBJ1-2, with D possibly matching TRBD1 (5 bases). The V end lost 4 bases, the J end lost 4 bases, and 10 bases lay between the germline ends. Germline V gene lookup returns CDR1 SQVTM and CDR2 ANQGSEA. The CDR3 is 12 amino acids. The CDR3 DNA sequence: TGCAGCGTTGGAGAGGGGAGCTATGGCTACACCTTC. Residues: CSVGEGSYGYTF.

V and J are TRBV2 and TRBJ2-3; perhaps TRBD2 as D (5 bases). The V gene lost 4 bases and the J gene lost 0 bases, with 8 bases spanning the gap. CDR3 length: 14 amino acids. Per the germline V gene, CDR1 is SNHLY and CDR2 is FYNNEI. CDR3 sequence: CASSVTTSTDTQYF. CDR3 DNA sequence: TGTGCCAGCAGTGTGACTACTAGCACAGATACGCAGTATTTT. Full variable domain (outside the CDR3, taken from reference TRBV2 and TRBJ2-3): EPEVTQTPSHQVTQMGQEVILRCVPISNHLYFYWYRQILGQKVEFLVSFYNNEISEKSEIFDDQFSVERPDGSNFTLKIRSTKLEDSAMYFCASSVTTSTDTQYFGPGTRLTVL.

The rearrangement uses TRBV6-1 and TRBJ2-3; 12 bases line up with TRBD2. This CDR3 is 16 amino acids long. V dropped 3 bases and J dropped 6; count of bases not matched to a gene: 7. Per the germline V gene, CDR1 is MNHNS and CDR2 is SASEGT. The CDR3 sequence is CASSDPLAGGPDTQYF. The CDR3 DNA reads as TGTGCCAGCAGTGATCCACTAGCGGGGGGACCCGATACGCAGTATTTT.

V is TRBV19 and J is TRBJ1-2, with 9 bases lining up with TRBD1. The germline V gene has CDR1 LNHDA and CDR2 SQIVND (reference sequence). The ends lost 6 bases at V and 4 bases at J; junction bases unmatched: 6. The CDR3 has 14 amino acids. CDR3 protein: CASRGDRDGYGYTF. In DNA form, the CDR3 reads TGTGCCAGTAGGGGGGACAGGGACGGCTATGGCTACACCTTC.

The gene calls are TRBV7-9 and TRBJ1-5; TRBD1 might be the D (6 bases). The germline V gene encodes CDR1 SEHNR and CDR2 FQNEAQ (reference sequence). V shed 0 bases and J shed 4 bases, with 10 bases lying between them. This CDR3 contains 15 residues. This CDR3 reads CASSLAVGANQPQHF. As DNA, the CDR3 is TGTGCCAGCAGCTTAGCAGTGGGGGCAAATCAGCCCCAGCATTTT.

The J gene is TRBJ2-5, the V gene TRBV5-1, with D unresolved. CDR1 and CDR2 from the germline V gene are SGHRS and YFSETQ. There are 11 residues in the CDR3. Trimming removed 5 bases from V and 5 bases from J, with 7 bases in between. The CDR3 protein is CASRVGETQYF. DNA for the CDR3: TGCGCCAGCAGGGTTGGCGAGACCCAGTACTTC.

The rearrangement uses TRBV5-5 and TRBJ1-5; TRBD1 matches 9 bases. The CDR3 length is 14 residues. The germline CDR1 and CDR2 sequences are SGHKS and YYEKEE (reference sequence). The V segment lost 4 bases and the J segment 12 bases; nucleotides outside the gene matches: 11. This CDR3 reads CASSPDRGVRIQHF. As DNA, the CDR3 is TGTGCCAGCAGCCCAGACAGGGGGGTAAGGATCCAGCATTTT.

The chain joins TRBV18 to TRBJ1-2, with 7 bases identical to TRBD1. The germline CDR1 and CDR2 sequences are KGHSH and LQKENI. V trimming: 5 bases; J trimming: 8 bases; junction bases outside the gene matches: 8. The CDR3 consists of 13 residues. The CDR3 loop reads CASSRTGAIGYTF. The CDR3 DNA sequence: TGTGCCAGCTCAAGAACAGGGGCCATAGGCTACACCTTC.

The chain combines TRBV7-2 with TRBJ2-7; D is unclear. Trimming shortened V by 2 bases and J by 7 bases, and 9 bases separated the two germline ends. This CDR3 spans 12 amino acids. CDR1 is SGHTA, CDR2 FQGNSA, per germline. CDR3 sequence (DNA): TGTGCCAGCAGCTTATCCAACACGGAGCAGTACTTC. Protein: CASSLSNTEQYF.

The chain couples TRBV2 to TRBJ1-1; TRBD1 might be the D (5 bases). Germline V gene lookup returns CDR1 SNHLY and CDR2 FYNNEI. This CDR3 comprises 12 residues. V lost 1 base and J 6 bases, leaving 6 bases between the germline ends. The CDR3 bases are TGTGCCAGCAGTGAAGAGGGGCCTGAAGCTTTCTTT. Its translation is CASSEEGPEAFF.

J is TRBJ1-5 and V is TRBV6-5, with TRBD1 as a possible D gene (6 bases). Trimming cost V 6 bases and J 5 bases, with 11 bases left between them. The germline gives CDR1 MNHEY, CDR2 SVGAGI. CDR3 size: 13 residues. The CDR3 nucleotides read TGTGCCAGCAGGGGAGGGGGGGATCAGCCCCAGCATTTT. Encoded protein: CASRGGGDQPQHF.

J is TRBJ2-3 and V is TRBV29-1, with D tentatively TRBD2 (5 bases). CDR3 length: 11 residues. In germline, CDR1 is SQVTM, CDR2 ANQGSEA. The ends were cut back, 5 bases at V and 9 bases at J, with 12 bases in the middle. The CDR3 DNA is TGCAGCGTTCCCTGGGGAGACACGCAGTATTTT. This gives the protein CSVPWGDTQYF.

The chain combines TRBV6-5 with TRBJ1-2; 10 bases are shared with TRBD1. The CDR3 totals 16 residues. V shed 0 bases, J shed 4 bases, and the junction held 5 bases outside the gene matches. Looked up from germline, CDR1 is MNHEY and CDR2 is SVGAGI. The DNA of the CDR3 is TGTGCCAGCAGTTACTCGAGTGGGACAGGGGCCTATGGCTACACCTTC. This encodes CASSYSSGTGAYGYTF.

The chain's CDR3 is CASSVYPPLHF. DNA for the CDR3: TGTGCCAGCAGTGTGTATCCACCCCTCCACTTT. V is TRBV2 and J is TRBJ1-6; D is uncertain. The CDR3 covers 11 residues. Germline CDR1 and CDR2: SNHLY and FYNNEI. V was shortened by 4 bases and J by 11 bases, with 6 bases between the two germline ends.

This clone was seen once. The chain recombines TRBV29-1 with TRBJ2-1; the match to TRBD1 covers 10 bases. V dropped 6 bases and J dropped 1; count of bases not matched to a gene: 3. The CDR3 totals 14 residues. Germline V gives CDR1 SQVTM, CDR2 ANQGSEA. For the CDR3, the DNA is TGCAGCGTCCGGGACAGGGGTTCCTACAATGAGCAGTTCTTC. Its translation: CSVRDRGSYNEQFF.

V and J are TRBV18 and TRBJ2-7, with a tentative D call TRBD1 (6 bases). Trimming stripped 2 bases from V and 0 bases from J, with 11 bases between. Germline values: CDR1 KGHSH, CDR2 LQKENI. The CDR3 runs to 15 residues. DNA of the CDR3: TGTGCCAGCTCACCAAGTGAACAGGGCTCCTACGAGCAGTACTTC. Translation gives CASSPSEQGSYEQYF.

The J gene is TRBJ2-1, the V gene TRBV25-1, with 8 bases that match TRBD1. With V trimmed by 2 bases and J by 2 bases, 2 bases remained unmatched. This CDR3 comprises 15 residues. The V gene's germline CDR1 is MGHDK and CDR2 SYGVNS. The CDR3 DNA sequence: TGTGCCAGCAGTGAACCCAGGGGGCCCTACAATGAGCAGTTCTTC. Residues: CASSEPRGPYNEQFF.

This clone was seen only once. The rearrangement links TRBV20-1 to TRBJ1-2; 9 bases align to TRBD1. Germline V CDR1 and CDR2: DFQATT, SNEGSKA (reference sequence). After removal of 3 bases from V and 1 base from J, the junction contained 6 bases not matched to a gene. The CDR3 spans 15 residues. Here the CDR3 reads CSASPGQGVNYGYTF. CDR3 bases: TGCAGTGCTAGTCCGGGACAGGGAGTTAACTATGGCTACACCTTC.

The J gene is TRBJ2-1, the V gene TRBV5-1, with D perhaps matching TRBD1 (6 bases). The CDR3 consists of 18 residues. V gave up 4 bases and J gave up 0 bases, with 20 bases separating them. Germline assignment: CDR1 SGHRS and CDR2 YFSETQ. CDR3 loop: CASSLLPGQKSSYNEQFF. Here the CDR3 DNA reads TGCGCCAGCAGCCTACTACCGGGACAAAAAAGCTCCTACAATGAGCAGTTCTTC.

The CDR3 sequence: CASSMAGAETQYF. CDR3 in DNA: TGTGCCAGTAGTATGGCGGGGGCCGAGACCCAGTACTTC. V and J are TRBV19 and TRBJ2-5, with a weak D call TRBD2 (7 bases). V lost 3 bases and J lost 5, with 10 bases in between. Germline V gene data show CDR1 as LNHDA and CDR2 as SQIVND (reference sequence). The CDR3 length is 13 residues.

This clone has more than one count but fewer than ten. The chain uses TRBV24-1 and TRBJ2-5; 8 nucleotides agree with TRBD2. CDR3 length: 18 residues. Germline loops: CDR1 KGHDR, CDR2 SFDVKD. Trimming at V came to 0 bases and at J to 4 bases, leaving 12 bases not matched to a gene. The CDR3 DNA reads as TGTGCCACCAGTGATTTGCAAGGTGCGGGGGGCAGGGGAGAGACCCAGTACTTC. Residues: CATSDLQGAGGRGETQYF.